These 18 T cell receptor beta chains came from one sample sequenced in a study of blood T cell repertoires in COVID-19 (dated by TCRdb to the early 2020s). To prepare the library, the immunoSEQ multiplex PCR assay was applied. TCRdb limited this immuneACCESS table to in-frame rearrangements with V and J called. A share of clones is missing; checked studies link under half to unresolved V genes, and the rest is unexplained. This sample has about 440,000 clones in its table, and about nine tenths of those were observed once. Of the sample, less than 0.75% is held by the ten largest clones. The sample comprised PBMCs or T cells enriched from blood (not recorded which). Receptors originate from a man between 18 and 29 years old who had recovered from COVID-19.

The chain uses TRBV4-1 and TRBJ1-5; TRBD1 is a possible D gene (5 bases). V was clipped by 1 base and J by 2 bases, with 18 bases between them. CDR1 and CDR2 from the germline V gene are MGHRA and YSYEKL. This CDR3 is 18 amino acids long. The CDR3: CASSQGDIRAIGNQPQHF. The CDR3 coding sequence is TGCGCCAGCAGCCAAGGGGATATCAGGGCTATCGGCAATCAGCCCCAGCATTTT.

The rearrangement joins TRBV11-2 to TRBJ2-2, with TRBD2 identical over 10 bases. V lost 4 bases to trimming and J lost 4 bases; unmatched junction nucleotides: 12. CDR1 and CDR2 from the germline V gene are SGHAT and FQNNGV. The CDR3 sequence is 18 residues long. The CDR3 loop reads CASSSRLAGEVGTGELFF. The CDR3, as DNA: TGTGCCAGCAGCTCTCGGCTAGCGGGAGAGGTCGGCACCGGGGAGCTGTTTTTT.

V is TRBV6-5 and J is TRBJ1-2, with 9 bases that match TRBD1. V lost 5 bases and J lost 6; bases outside the gene matches: 4. The V gene's germline CDR1 is MNHEY and CDR2 SVGAGI. The CDR3 totals 13 residues. CDR3 coding DNA: TGTGCCAGCAGTATGTGGACAGGGGATGGCTACACCTTC. This gives the protein CASSMWTGDGYTF.

Concerning this clone: The sample has other DNA sequences that encode this CDR3 too. The chain joins TRBV9 to TRBJ2-7; 10 bases map to TRBD1. The length of the CDR3 is 13 residues. V shed 3 bases, J shed 4 bases, and the junction held 1 base outside the gene matches. Germline assignment: CDR1 SGDLS and CDR2 YYNGEE. This chain's CDR3 is CASSEGQGYEQYF. CDR3 nucleotides: TGTGCCAGCAGCGAGGGACAGGGGTACGAGCAGTACTTC.

V gene TRBV11-2 combines with J gene TRBJ1-1; D gene unclear. This CDR3 has 13 residues. The V end lost 2 bases, the J end lost 6 bases, and 10 bases lay between the germline ends. In germline, CDR1 is SGHAT, CDR2 FQNNGV. The CDR3 loop is CASSLSKASEAFF. CDR3 DNA: TGTGCCAGCAGCTTATCTAAAGCCTCTGAAGCTTTCTTT.

The chain uses TRBV15 and TRBJ1-2; weak D call: TRBD1 (5 bases). Trimming shortened V by 4 bases and J by 0 bases, and 18 bases separated the two germline ends. Germline V gives CDR1 LNHNV, CDR2 YYDKDF (reference sequence). This CDR3 region has 17 residues. The CDR3 loop reads CATSTRGTSRANYGYTF. The CDR3 DNA sequence: TGTGCCACCAGCACTCGCGGGACGTCCAGAGCTAACTATGGCTACACCTTC. Using reference TRBV15 and TRBJ1-2 for the parts outside the CDR3, the full variable domain is DAMVIQNPRYQVTQFGKPVTLSCSQTLNHNVMYWYQQKSSQAPKLLFHYYDKDFNNEADTPDNFQSRRPNTSFCFLDIRSPGLGDTAMYLCATSTRGTSRANYGYTFGSGTRLTVV.

This chain uses TRBV2 with TRBJ1-1, with D tentatively TRBD1 (5 bases). There are 14 residues in the CDR3. The V end was cut by 4 bases, the J end by 4 bases, with 13 bases between. CDR1 SNHLY and CDR2 FYNNEI come from the germline V gene. The CDR3: CASSVGVRSTEAFF. Written as DNA, the CDR3 is TGTGCCAGCAGTGTAGGGGTTAGGAGCACTGAAGCTTTCTTT.

The chain links TRBV7-9 to TRBJ1-5; no definite D call. V shed 1 base and J shed 4 bases, with 8 bases lying between them. The CDR3 is made up of 14 amino acids. In germline, CDR1 is SEHNR, CDR2 FQNEAQ (reference sequence). The CDR3 here is CASSLGAENQPQHF. In DNA form, the CDR3 reads TGTGCCAGCAGCTTAGGAGCTGAGAATCAGCCCCAGCATTTT.

Details on this clone: At one end, the junction sequence differs from germline, possibly due to a read error. This sequence joins TRBV4-1 and TRBJ1-2; no firm D call. Germline V lookup: CDR1 MGHRA, CDR2 YSYEKL. This CDR3 region has 13 residues. CDR3 bases: TGCGCCAGCAGCCAAGTCCACGGAGGGCGCGCGTCCTTC. The encoded protein is CASSQVHGGRASF.

This clone was counted between two and nine times. The V gene is TRBV3-1 (or the pseudogene TRBV3-2), the J gene TRBJ1-1; D is uncertain. CDR1 is LGHDT and CDR2 is YNNKEL in the germline V gene (reference sequence). Trimming cost V 2 bases and J 0 bases, with 13 bases left between them. The CDR3 consists of 16 residues. CDR3 nucleotides: TGTGCCAGCAGCCAACGTTGGGCTACCATGAACACTGAAGCTTTCTTT. Its translation: CASSQRWATMNTEAFF.

The chain recombines TRBV3-1 (or the pseudogene TRBV3-2) with TRBJ2-4; D gene unclear. Looked up from germline, CDR1 is LGHDT and CDR2 is YNNKEL (reference sequence). V gave up 0 bases and J gave up 3 bases, with 9 bases separating them. The CDR3 length is 15 residues. The CDR3 DNA reads TGTGCCAGCAGCCAAGATCTGGGCAGCAAAAACATTCAGTACTTC. Translating gives CASSQDLGSKNIQYF.

This clone has just one count. The DNA for the CDR3 is TGTGCCACCAGTGATCCGCTGACTAGCGAGCTCTCCTACAATGAGCAGTTCTTC. Translating gives CATSDPLTSELSYNEQFF. The rearrangement joins TRBV24-1 to TRBJ2-1; 8 nucleotides agree with TRBD2. After removal of 3 bases from V and 0 bases from J, the junction contained 9 bases not matched to a gene. Germline V gives CDR1 KGHDR, CDR2 SFDVKD. The CDR3 spans 18 residues.

The V gene is TRBV29-1, the J gene TRBJ2-7, with TRBD2 as a possible D gene (6 bases). V dropped 5 bases and J dropped 2 bases, with 10 bases sitting between them. Germline V lookup: CDR1 SQVTM, CDR2 ANQGSEA. This CDR3 spans 12 amino acids. CDR3 protein: CSVPGSAYEQYF. The CDR3 DNA sequence: TGCAGCGTTCCCGGGAGCGCCTACGAGCAGTACTTC.

This clone was found once. This sequence joins TRBV7-9 and TRBJ1-6; 9 positions match TRBD1. V dropped 3 bases and J dropped 10; count of bases not matched to a gene: 4. CDR3 length equals 14 residues. Germline CDR1 and CDR2: SEHNR and FQNEAQ (reference sequence). The CDR3: CASSLTGQGSPLHF. The CDR3 bases are TGTGCCAGCAGCTTGACGGGACAGGGCTCACCCCTCCACTTT.

The CDR3 protein is CASSFNDREAFF. The CDR3 DNA is TGTGCCAGCAGTTTTAATGACAGGGAAGCTTTCTTT. V and J are TRBV2 and TRBJ1-1; possibly TRBD1 for D (6 bases). V lost 5 bases and J lost 8, with 12 bases in between. The CDR3 totals 12 residues. CDR1 is SNHLY and CDR2 is FYNNEI in the germline V gene. Based on the CDR3 plus reference TRBV2 and TRBJ1-1, the full variable domain is EPEVTQTPSHQVTQMGQEVILRCVPISNHLYFYWYRQILGQKVEFLVSFYNNEISEKSEIFDDQFSVERPDGSNFTLKIRSTKLEDSAMYFCASSFNDREAFFGQGTRLTVV.

This sequence joins TRBV7-9 and TRBJ1-1; 8 nucleotides match TRBD1. Losses at the gene ends were 5 bases for V and 5 bases for J; bases not matched to a gene: 7. The CDR3 is made up of 14 amino acids. CDR1 and CDR2 from the germline V gene are SEHNR and FQNEAQ (reference sequence). The CDR3 DNA is TGTGCCAGCAGCCCGACAGGGGTGAGAACTGAAGCTTTCTTT. Translated: CASSPTGVRTEAFF.

This chain joins TRBV3-1 (or the pseudogene TRBV3-2) and TRBJ1-4; D not resolved. The length of the CDR3 is 18 residues. V was clipped by 3 bases and J by 2 bases, with 19 bases between them. CDR1 LGHDT and CDR2 YNNKEL come from the germline V gene (reference sequence). CDR3 nucleotide sequence: TGTGCCAGCAGCCATCAGGCAATATTTAGGTCTACTAATGAAAAACTGTTTTTT. Translating gives CASSHQAIFRSTNEKLFF.

As concerns this clone: Other DNA variants within this sample encode the same CDR3. The chain uses TRBV18 and TRBJ2-7, with 11 positions matching TRBD2. In germline, CDR1 is KGHSH, CDR2 LQKENI. This CDR3 has 14 amino acids. V gave up 3 bases and J gave up 3 bases; unmatched junction bases: 1. The CDR3: CASSPGTSGYEQYF. CDR3 in DNA: TGTGCCAGCTCACCCGGGACTAGCGGCTACGAGCAGTACTTC.